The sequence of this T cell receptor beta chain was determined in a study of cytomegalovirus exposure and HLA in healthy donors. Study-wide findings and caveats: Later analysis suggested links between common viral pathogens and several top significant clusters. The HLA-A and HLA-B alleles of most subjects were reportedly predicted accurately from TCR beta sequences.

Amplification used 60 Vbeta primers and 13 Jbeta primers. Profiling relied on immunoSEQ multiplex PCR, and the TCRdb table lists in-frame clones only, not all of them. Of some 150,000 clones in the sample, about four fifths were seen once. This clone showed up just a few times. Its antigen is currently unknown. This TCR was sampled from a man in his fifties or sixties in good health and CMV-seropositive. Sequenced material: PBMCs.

CDR3 nucleotide sequence: TGTGCCAGCAGTTTATATAAGCAGGGCCATCAGCCCCAGCATTTT. Protein sequence: CASSLYKQGHQPQHF. V gene TRBV27 combines with J gene TRBJ1-5, with D possibly matching TRBD1 (5 bases). Trimming stripped 1 base from V and 5 bases from J, with 12 bases between. Germline CDR1 and CDR2: MNHEY and SMNVEV (reference sequence). This CDR3 region has 15 residues.